The present entry profiles one T cell receptor (beta chain) with its context. Together with a sample-barcoded 5' primer, a J-beta primer mix was included in a second PCR lasting about 6 to 12 cycles. TCRdb re-called the 5' RACE reads through MiXCR, storing one row per CDR3 protein. There are some 1.7 million distinct CDR3 sequences in the sample; approximately 28% occur only once, and around 7.7% lies in the top ten. Each sample gave at least 6.5 million isolated PBMCs. The CDR3 loop spans 16 amino acids. The germline V gene has CDR1 DFQATT and CDR2 SNEGSKA (reference sequence). The V segment lost 3 bases and the J segment 0 bases; nucleotides outside the gene matches: 10. The record originates from a study of blood T cells in healthy people across ages.

The sequencing sample was made of blood. The rearrangement uses TRBV20-1 and TRBJ1-1, with TRBD1 matching 7 bases. This TCR was sampled from a woman in her thirties in good health. This chain's CDR3 is CSARDATGAMNTEAFF. Here the CDR3 DNA reads TGCAGTGCTAGGGACGCTACAGGGGCGATGAACACTGAAGCTTTCTTT.